This TCR beta chain was sequenced in a study of control samples from healthy donors and cancer patients (dated by TCRdb to about 2020). For this clone: There is no known antigen for this receptor. There are no base qualities to consult, and no much larger clone falls within one base.

Receptor amplification or capture employed the immunoSEQ multiplex PCR assay. The clones in this table, taken by TCRdb from immuneACCESS, are in-frame only. Not every clone is retained; where verified, under half of the shortfall comes from an unresolved V gene, and the cause of the rest is unknown. This sample has tens of thousands of clones in its table, and about 91% of those were observed once. The leading ten clones occupy 0.91% of the sample. Measured from the cysteine to the phenylalanine, the CDR3 is 14 residues long. Of the read, only the CDR3 DNA is kept; its 42 bases are in frame from base 1. Trimming takes 8 bases from V and 1 base from J, and the germline ends sit 12 bases apart. Based on the germline V gene, the CDR1 and CDR2 sequences are MRHNA and SNTAGT.

The source is a man between 25 and 39 years old with colorectal cancer. The sequencing sample was made of PBMCs. Recombination connected TRBV6-4 to TRBJ2-1; a weak D assignment points to TRBD2 (7 bases agree). DNA sequence: TGTGCCAGCGCGAGGGGGGGTTCCTACAATGAGCAGTTCTTC. This gives the protein CASARGGSYNEQFF.